This passage covers 2 T cell receptor beta chains from one sample sequenced in a study of post-analysis software for immune sequencing data (dated by TCRdb to the mid-2010s). What the work shows at the level of the full study, not this receptor alone: Patients showed significantly higher frequencies than controls for a handful of TRBV segments, among them TRBV5-6, TRBV5-1 and TRBV20-1.

Library construction relied on PCR. The sequencing machine was an Illumina HiSeq 2500. To reduce PCR and sequencing biases, unique molecular identifiers were built into the TCR beta cDNA libraries. The public reads were run again by TCRdb, first through fastp at Q25 and then through MiXCR, and only productive beta chains were kept. Each record represents a unique CDR3 protein, reported with the most common genes and DNA among its rows. The sample table records approximately 630,000 distinct CDR3 sequences; around 64% of these occur just once. The ten largest account for approximately 10% of the sample. These TCRs' antigens remain unknown. Sequenced sample: blood. The source is a girl aged 2 to 10 with multiple sclerosis.

The chain uses TRBV20-1 and TRBJ2-2; 12 bases are shared with TRBD2. In germline, CDR1 is DFQATT, CDR2 SNEGSKA (reference sequence). The CDR3 runs to 16 residues. Germline trimming cut 6 bases from V and 1 base from J; bases unmatched to any gene: 6. The DNA of the CDR3 is TGCAGTGCCCGACGGACTAGCGGGGTGAACACCGGGGAGCTGTTTTTT. The encoded protein is CSARRTSGVNTGELFF.

This chain uses TRBV29-1 with TRBJ2-5; a weak D match, TRBD2 (5 bases). Germline values: CDR1 SQVTM, CDR2 ANQGSEA. This CDR3 has 14 amino acids. The V and J ends lost 4 bases and 2 bases respectively, with 14 bases between them. Written as DNA, the CDR3 is TGCAGCGTTGTCCCTCGGACTGTTCAAGAGACCCAGTACTTC. It is translated as CSVVPRTVQETQYF. The full variable domain, with the rest looked up from reference TRBV29-1 and TRBJ2-5, is SAVISQKPSRDICQRGTSLTIQCQVDSQVTMMFWYRQQPGQSLTLIATANQGSEATYESGFVIDKFPISRPNLTFSTLTVSNMSPEDSSIYLCSVVPRTVQETQYFGPGTRLLVL.